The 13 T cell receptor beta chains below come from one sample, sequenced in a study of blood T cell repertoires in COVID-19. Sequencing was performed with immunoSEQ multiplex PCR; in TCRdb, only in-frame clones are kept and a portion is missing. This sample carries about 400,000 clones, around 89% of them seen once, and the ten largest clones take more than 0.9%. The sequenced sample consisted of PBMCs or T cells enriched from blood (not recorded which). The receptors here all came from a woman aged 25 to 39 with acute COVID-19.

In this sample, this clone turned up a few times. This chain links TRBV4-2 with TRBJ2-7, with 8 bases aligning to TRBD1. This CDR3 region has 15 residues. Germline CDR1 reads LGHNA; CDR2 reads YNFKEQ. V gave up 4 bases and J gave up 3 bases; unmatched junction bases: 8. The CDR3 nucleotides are TGTGCCAGCAGCCGAGGACAGGGCTCGGGCTACGAGCAGTACTTC. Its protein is CASSRGQGSGYEQYF.

In DNA, the CDR3 is TGCGCCAGCATCAGGACTAGCGGGGGGGCCACAGATACGCAGTATTTT. The encoded protein is CASIRTSGGATDTQYF. The V call is TRBV5-1, the J call TRBJ2-3; TRBD2 matches at 15 bases. The CDR3 totals 16 residues. J was trimmed by 2 bases and V by 6 bases; bases with no gene match: 4. The V gene's germline CDR1 is SGHRS and CDR2 YFSETQ.

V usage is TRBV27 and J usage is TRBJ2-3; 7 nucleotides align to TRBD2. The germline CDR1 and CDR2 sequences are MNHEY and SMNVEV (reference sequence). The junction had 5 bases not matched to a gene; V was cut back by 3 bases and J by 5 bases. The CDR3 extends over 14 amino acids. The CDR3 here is CASSLRTSLDTQYF. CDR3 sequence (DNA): TGTGCCAGCAGTTTGAGGACTAGTTTAGATACGCAGTATTTT.

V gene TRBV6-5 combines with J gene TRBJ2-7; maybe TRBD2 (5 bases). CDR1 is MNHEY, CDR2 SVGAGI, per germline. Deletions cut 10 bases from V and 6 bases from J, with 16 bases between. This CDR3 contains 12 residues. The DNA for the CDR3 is TGTGCCACCCGCGCCCGGGGATCCGAGCAGTACTTC. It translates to CATRARGSEQYF.

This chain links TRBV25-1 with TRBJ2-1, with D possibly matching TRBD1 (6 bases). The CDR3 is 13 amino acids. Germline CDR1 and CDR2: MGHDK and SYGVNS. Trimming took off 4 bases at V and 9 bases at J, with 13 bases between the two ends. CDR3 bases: TGTGCCAGCAGTGTGGGACAAGTAAGTGAGCAGTTCTTC. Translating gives CASSVGQVSEQFF.

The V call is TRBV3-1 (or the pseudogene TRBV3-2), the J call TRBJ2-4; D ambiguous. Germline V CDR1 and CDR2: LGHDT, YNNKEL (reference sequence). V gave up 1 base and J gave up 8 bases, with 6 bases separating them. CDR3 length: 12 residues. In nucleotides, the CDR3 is TGTGCCAGCAGCCAAGTATCGGACATTCAGTACTTC. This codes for CASSQVSDIQYF.

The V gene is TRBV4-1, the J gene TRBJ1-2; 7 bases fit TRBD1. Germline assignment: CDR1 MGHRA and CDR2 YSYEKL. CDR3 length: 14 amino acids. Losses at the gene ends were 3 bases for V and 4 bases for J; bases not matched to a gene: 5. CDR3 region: CASSQDRTTYGYTF. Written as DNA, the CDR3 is TGCGCCAGCAGCCAGGACAGGACGACCTATGGCTACACCTTC.

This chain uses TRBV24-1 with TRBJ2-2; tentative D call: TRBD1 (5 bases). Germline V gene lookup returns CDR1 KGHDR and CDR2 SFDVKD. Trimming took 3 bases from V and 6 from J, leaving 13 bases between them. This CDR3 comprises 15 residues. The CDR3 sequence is CATSDPGKAAGELFF. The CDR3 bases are TGTGCCACCAGTGATCCAGGGAAGGCCGCCGGGGAGCTGTTTTTT.

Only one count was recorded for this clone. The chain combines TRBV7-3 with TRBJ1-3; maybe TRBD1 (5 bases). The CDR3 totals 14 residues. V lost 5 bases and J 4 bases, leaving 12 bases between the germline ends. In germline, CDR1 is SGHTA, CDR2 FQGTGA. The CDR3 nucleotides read TGTGCCAGCAGCGGCAGGGTGGACGGAAACACCATATATTTT. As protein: CASSGRVDGNTIYF.

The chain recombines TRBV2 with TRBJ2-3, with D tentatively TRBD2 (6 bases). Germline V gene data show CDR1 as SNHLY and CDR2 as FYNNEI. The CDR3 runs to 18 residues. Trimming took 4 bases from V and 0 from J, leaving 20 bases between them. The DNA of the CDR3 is TGTGCCAGCAGTGGAAACCGGGGGACGGACGGAAGCACAGATACGCAGTATTTT. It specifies CASSGNRGTDGSTDTQYF.

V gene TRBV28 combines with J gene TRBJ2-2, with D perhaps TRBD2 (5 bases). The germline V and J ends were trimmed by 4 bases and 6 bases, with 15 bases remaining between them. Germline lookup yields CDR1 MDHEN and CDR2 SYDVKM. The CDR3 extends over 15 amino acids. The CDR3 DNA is TGTGCCAGCAGTTCGGCCGGGGAAGGCTCCGGGGAGCTGTTTTTT. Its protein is CASSSAGEGSGELFF. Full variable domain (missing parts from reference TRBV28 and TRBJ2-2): DVKVTQSSRYLVKRTGEKVFLECVQDMDHENMFWYRQDPGLGLRLIYFSYDVKMKEKGDIPEGYSVSREKKERFSLILESASTNQTSMYLCASSSAGEGSGELFFGEGSRLTVL.

CDR3 nucleotide sequence: TGTGCCAGCAGCCCACAACCTTGGGCCTACAGGGGAGGTAGTTACAATGAGCAGTTCTTC. Its translation: CASSPQPWAYRGGSYNEQFF. The chain links TRBV7-6 to TRBJ2-1; TRBD1 is a possible D gene (7 bases). CDR1 is SGHVS, CDR2 FNYEAQ, per germline. This CDR3 is 20 amino acids long. Trimming stripped 5 bases from V and 4 bases from J, with 30 bases between.

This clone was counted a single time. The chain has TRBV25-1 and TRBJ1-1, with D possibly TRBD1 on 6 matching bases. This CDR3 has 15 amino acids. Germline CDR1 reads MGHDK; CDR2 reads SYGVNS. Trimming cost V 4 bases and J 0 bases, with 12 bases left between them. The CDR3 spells CASSAWDIMNTEAFF. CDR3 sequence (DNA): TGTGCCAGCAGTGCCTGGGACATCATGAACACTGAAGCTTTCTTT.